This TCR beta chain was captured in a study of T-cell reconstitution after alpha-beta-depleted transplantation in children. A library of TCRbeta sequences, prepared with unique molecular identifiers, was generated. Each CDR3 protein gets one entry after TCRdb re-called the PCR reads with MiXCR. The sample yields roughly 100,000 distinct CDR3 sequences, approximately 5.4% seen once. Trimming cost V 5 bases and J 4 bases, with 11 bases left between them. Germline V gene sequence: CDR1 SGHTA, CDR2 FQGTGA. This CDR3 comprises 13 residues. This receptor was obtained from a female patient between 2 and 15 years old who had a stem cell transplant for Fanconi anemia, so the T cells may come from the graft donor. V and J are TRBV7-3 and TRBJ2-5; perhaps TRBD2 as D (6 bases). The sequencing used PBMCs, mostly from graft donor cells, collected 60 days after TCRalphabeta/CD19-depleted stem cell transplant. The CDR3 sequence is CASSQTRAETQYF. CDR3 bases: TGTGCCAGCAGCCAGACTAGAGCAGAGACCCAGTACTTC.